This TCR beta chain was sequenced in a study of shared clonotypes between healthy human individuals. Produced via immunoSEQ multiplex PCR; TCRdb's table is partial and in-frame only. Counted here are more than 2 million clones, nearly 97% occurring once; the ten biggest clones make up 0.13%. J gave up 4 bases and V 4 bases, and 11 bases lay outside the gene matches. The germline V gene has CDR1 SGHRS and CDR2 YFSETQ. The CDR3 is made up of 17 amino acids. The sequenced material came from naive CD4+ T cells sorted from blood. Subset given: CD45RA+ positively selected. The rearrangement links TRBV5-1 to TRBJ1-1; 12 bases align to TRBD1. The receptor was derived from a man aged 18 to 29 in good health. Here the CDR3 reads CASSRTGTGGAVTEAFF. DNA of the CDR3: TGCGCCAGCAGCAGAACCGGGACAGGGGGCGCGGTCACTGAAGCTTTCTTT.